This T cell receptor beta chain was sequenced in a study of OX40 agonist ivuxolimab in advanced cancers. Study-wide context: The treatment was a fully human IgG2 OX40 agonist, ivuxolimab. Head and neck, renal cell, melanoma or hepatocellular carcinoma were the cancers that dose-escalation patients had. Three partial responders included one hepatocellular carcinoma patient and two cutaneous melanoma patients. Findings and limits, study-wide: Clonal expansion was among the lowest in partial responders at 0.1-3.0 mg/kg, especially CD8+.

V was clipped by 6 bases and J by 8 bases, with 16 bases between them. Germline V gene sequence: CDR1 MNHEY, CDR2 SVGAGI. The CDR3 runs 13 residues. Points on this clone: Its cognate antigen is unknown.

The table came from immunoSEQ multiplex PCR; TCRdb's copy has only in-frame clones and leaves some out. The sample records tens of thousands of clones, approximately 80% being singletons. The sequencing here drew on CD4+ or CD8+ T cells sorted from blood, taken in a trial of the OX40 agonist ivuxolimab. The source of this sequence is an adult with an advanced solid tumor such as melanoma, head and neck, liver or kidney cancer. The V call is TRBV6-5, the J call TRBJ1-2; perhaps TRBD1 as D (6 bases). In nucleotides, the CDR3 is TGTGCCAGCAGCCAGGGGCCCCTTAGGGGCTACACCTTC. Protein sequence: CASSQGPLRGYTF.